This T cell receptor beta chain was profiled in a study of blood T cell repertoires in COVID-19. Germline CDR1 is SNHLY and CDR2 is FYNNEI. CDR3 length equals 18 residues. V shed 2 bases and J 3 bases; nucleotides not matched to a gene: 9. Only in-frame clones appear in the TCRdb table, and some are missing; sequencing was by immunoSEQ multiplex PCR. The data show roughly 440,000 clones, about 91% seen once. The specimen was peripheral blood. This sequence joins TRBV2 and TRBJ2-4; 11 nucleotides agree with TRBD1. This clonotype was sampled from a woman between 50 and 59 years old with COVID-19, enrolled during active disease. This CDR3 is CASSEKGDRGRGKNIQYF. Written as DNA, the CDR3 is TGTGCCAGCAGTGAAAAGGGGGACAGGGGGAGAGGCAAAAACATTCAGTACTTC.